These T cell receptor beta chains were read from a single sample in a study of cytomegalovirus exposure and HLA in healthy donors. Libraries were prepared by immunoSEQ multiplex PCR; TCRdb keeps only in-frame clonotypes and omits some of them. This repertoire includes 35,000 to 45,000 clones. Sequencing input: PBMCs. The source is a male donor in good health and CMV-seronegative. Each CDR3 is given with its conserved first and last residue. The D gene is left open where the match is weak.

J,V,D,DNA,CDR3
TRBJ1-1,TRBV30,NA,TGTGCCTGGAGTGCCTTCCCCGGACAGCCGAACACTGAAGCTTTCTTT,CAWSAFPGQPNTEAFF
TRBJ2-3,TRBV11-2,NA,TGTGCCAGCAGCTTAAACCACAATACGCAGTATTTT,CASSLNHNTQYF
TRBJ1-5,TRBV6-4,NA,TGTGCCAGCAGTGAAGGCGGAAGTTATCAGCCCCAGCATTTT,CASSEGGSYQPQHF
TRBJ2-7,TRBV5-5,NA,TGTGCCAGCAGCTTCCGCGGGGCTTCCTACGAGCAGTACTTC,CASSFRGASYEQYF
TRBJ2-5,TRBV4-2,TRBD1,TGTGCCAGCAGCCAAGAACAGGGGGTCGTAGAGACCCAGTACTTC,CASSQEQGVVETQYF
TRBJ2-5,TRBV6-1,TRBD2,TGTGCCAGCAGTGAGACTAGCGGGGGGGCCGAGACCCAGTACTTC,CASSETSGGAETQYF
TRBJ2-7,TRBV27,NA,TGTGCCAGCAGTTTTTCTTTCTCCTACGAGCAGTACTTC,CASSFSFSYEQYF
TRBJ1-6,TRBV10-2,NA,TGCGCCAGCAGTGAGGGCAGCTCCTATAATTCACCCCTCCACTTT,CASSEGSSYNSPLHF
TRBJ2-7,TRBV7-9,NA,TGTGCCAGCAGCTTCGCACAGGGATCCGAGCAGTACTTC,CASSFAQGSEQYF
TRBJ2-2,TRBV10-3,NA,TGTGCCATCAGTGAGTCGGGACACCCCACCGGGGAGCTGTTTTTT,CAISESGHPTGELFF
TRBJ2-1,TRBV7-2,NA,TGTGCCAGCAGCTTAGGTCCCAGCGGTGCTATAAGGAAGCAGTTCTTC,CASSLGPSGAIRKQFF
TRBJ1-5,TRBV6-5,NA,TGTGCCAGCAGTTACTCGCGGGGAAGCAATCAGCCCCAGCATTTT,CASSYSRGSNQPQHF
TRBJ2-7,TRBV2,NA,TGTGCCAGCAGTGGGGAGATTTACGAGCAGTACTTC,CASSGEIYEQYF
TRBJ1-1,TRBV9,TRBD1,TGTGCCAGCAGCGCCCGGGACAGCGAAGCTTTCTTT,CASSARDSEAFF
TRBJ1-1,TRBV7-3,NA,TGTGCCAGCAGCTTATGGGCGAACACTGAAGCTTTCTTT,CASSLWANTEAFF
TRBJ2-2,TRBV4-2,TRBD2,TGTGCCAGCAGCCTCGGGACTAGCGGGGGAGCGAACACCGGGGAGCTGTTTTTT,CASSLGTSGGANTGELFF
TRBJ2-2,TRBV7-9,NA,TGTGCCAGCAGCGGGGGCCCCCCCGGGGAGCTGTTTTTT,CASSGGPPGELFF
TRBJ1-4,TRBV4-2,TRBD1,TGTGCCAGCAGCCCGGGACAGGGGGTAACTAATGAAAAACTGTTTTTT,CASSPGQGVTNEKLFF
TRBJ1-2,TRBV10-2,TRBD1,TGCGCCAGCAAGCAGGGGGCCAGTGGCTACACCTTC,CASKQGASGYTF
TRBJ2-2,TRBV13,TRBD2,TGTGCCAGCAGTTCCGGGGGGGTCGGGGAGCTGTTTTTT,CASSSGGVGELFF
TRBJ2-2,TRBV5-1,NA,TGCGCCAGCAGCACCACAGGGAACACCGGGGAGCTGTTTTTT,CASSTTGNTGELFF
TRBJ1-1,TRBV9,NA,TGTGCCAGCAGCGTAGCAAGTAGTCACACTGAAGCTTTCTTT,CASSVASSHTEAFF
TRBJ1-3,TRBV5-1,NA,TGCGCCAGCAGCTTGGAGGGGCGTACCTCTGGAAACACCATATATTTT,CASSLEGRTSGNTIYF
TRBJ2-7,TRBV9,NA,TGTGCCAGCAGCCCTAAGACTGGTCTCGAGCAGTACTTC,CASSPKTGLEQYF
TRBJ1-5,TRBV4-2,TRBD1,TGTGCCAGCAGCCCAGCAGGGGGGAAAAATCAGCCCCAGCATTTT,CASSPAGGKNQPQHF
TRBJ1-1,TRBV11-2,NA,TGTGCCAGCAGCTCTCGAGAGAACACTGAAGCTTTCTTT,CASSSRENTEAFF
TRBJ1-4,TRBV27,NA,TGTGCCAGCAGTCCCCGGGGGAGGGGAAGTGAAAAACTGTTTTTT,CASSPRGRGSEKLFF
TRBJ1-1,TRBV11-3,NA,TGTGCCAGCAGCTTACAGGTGAACACTGAAGCTTTCTTT,CASSLQVNTEAFF
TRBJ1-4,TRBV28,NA,TGTGCCAGCAGTTCCCCCAGGGCAACTAATGAAAAACTGTTTTTT,CASSSPRATNEKLFF
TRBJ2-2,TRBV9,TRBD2,TGTGCCAGCAGCGTTCCGGGGGGATCGAACACCGGGGAGCTGTTTTTT,CASSVPGGSNTGELFF
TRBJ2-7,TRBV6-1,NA,TGTGCCAGCAGCAACCGGGACCGGAGGGACGAGCAGTACTTC,CASSNRDRRDEQYF
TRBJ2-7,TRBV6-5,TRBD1,TGTGCCACGACAGGGGCCTACGAGCAGTACTTC,CATTGAYEQYF
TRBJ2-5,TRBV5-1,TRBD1,TGCGCCAGCAGCCTCCTGACAGGGGGCAGCCAAGAGACCCAGTACTTC,CASSLLTGGSQETQYF
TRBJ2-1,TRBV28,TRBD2,TGTGCCAGCAGCTTTAGACTAGCGGGGAGCGATGAGCAGTTCTTC,CASSFRLAGSDEQFF